This record concerns one T cell receptor beta chain sequence. What it binds is not known. PCR was performed using 60 Vbeta and 13 Jbeta primers. The table came from immunoSEQ multiplex PCR; TCRdb's copy has only in-frame clones and leaves some out. Altogether around 200,000 clones are present, approximately 86% being singletons, with the ten largest covering approximately 0.31%. The data originate from a study of cytomegalovirus exposure and HLA in healthy donors. The V end lost 0 bases, the J end lost 0 bases, and 6 bases lay between the germline ends. The germline gives CDR1 PRHDT, CDR2 FYEKMQ (reference sequence). This CDR3 contains 15 residues. Whole-study findings and limits: It was reported that TCR beta sequences correctly inferred the HLA-A and HLA-B alleles for most subjects. Sequencing likely caused a cluster of highly shared sequence variants.

The chain recombines TRBV13 with TRBJ2-1, with D possibly TRBD2 on 6 matching bases. The sample taken for sequencing was PBMCs. The origin of this receptor is a woman aged 25-40 years in good health and CMV-seronegative. The CDR3 DNA reads as TGTGCCAGCAGCTTAGGCGGGAGCTCCTACAATGAGCAGTTCTTC. It translates to CASSLGGSSYNEQFF.